This TCR beta chain stems from a study of sequential checkpoint blockade in melanoma. Documented treatment: randomized to nivolumab then ipilimumab (arm A) or the reverse (arm B). The CDR3 consists of 18 residues. Looked up from germline, CDR1 is SGDLS and CDR2 is YYNGEE. With 4 bases clipped from V and 3 bases from J, the junction kept 13 bases outside the gene matches. TCRdb's table, derived via immunoSEQ multiplex PCR, lists solely in-frame clones and lacks some. This sample has about 25,000 clones, with over 60% found just once. Only one count was recorded for this clone. The material was CD8+ T cells sorted from blood (inferred from file names), obtained from a patient given nivolumab and ipilimumab in sequence. This receptor was obtained from a human donor with melanoma. This rearrangement joins TRBV9 to TRBJ2-2, with 9 bases identical to TRBD2. The CDR3 sequence: CASSPHASSGTYTGELFF. CDR3 DNA sequence: TGTGCCAGCAGCCCACACGCCTCTAGCGGGACCTACACCGGGGAGCTGTTTTTT.